These 20 T cell receptor beta chains were sequenced from one sample in a study of T cells in tuberculosis. Generated by immunoSEQ multiplex PCR, the TCRdb table keeps only in-frame clones and is missing some. This sample yields tens of thousands of clones, of which around 85% are seen a single time; approximately 15% belongs to the top ten. Specified time point: new active TB diagnosis, blood taken before or within 7 days of starting treatment. Sequenced here: PBMCs, sampled at tuberculosis diagnosis. The receptor source for this set is an adult with tuberculosis.

The CDR3 nucleotides are TGTGCCAGCTCACCAGGGACAGGGGGGACCGACGAGCAGTACTTC. Translated: CASSPGTGGTDEQYF. V is TRBV18 and J is TRBJ2-7; 11 bases are a match to TRBD1. The CDR3 loop spans 15 amino acids. The germline V gene has CDR1 KGHSH and CDR2 LQKENI. V dropped 2 bases and J dropped 5; count of bases not matched to a gene: 5.

The rearrangement links TRBV5-1 to TRBJ2-6; the D is unclear. The CDR3 runs to 14 residues. CDR1 is SGHRS and CDR2 is YFSETQ in the germline V gene. V lost 6 bases and J lost 0, with 7 bases in between. CDR3 residues: CASNSLSGANVLTF. The CDR3 coding sequence is TGCGCCAGCAACTCGCTCTCTGGGGCCAACGTCCTGACTTTC.

A few counts support this clone. The chain has TRBV19 and TRBJ2-1; 16 bases are a match to TRBD2. The germline gives CDR1 LNHDA, CDR2 SQIVND (reference sequence). V was clipped by 3 bases and J by 4 bases; unmatched bases: 12. This CDR3 region has 20 residues. DNA of the CDR3: TGTGCCAGTAGTATGGGGACCGGGACTAGCGGGAGGGGGCTTTACAATGAGCAGTTCTTC. It specifies CASSMGTGTSGRGLYNEQFF.

V gene TRBV5-1 combines with J gene TRBJ2-5; D is perhaps TRBD2 (5 bases). V was shortened by 1 base and J by 9 bases, with 13 bases between the two germline ends. The CDR3 loop spans 13 amino acids. CDR1 is SGHRS and CDR2 is YFSETQ in the germline V gene. CDR3 nucleotides: TGCGCCAGCAGCTTGAACGGACCCGGGGCCCAGTACTTC. It yields the protein CASSLNGPGAQYF.

The chain combines TRBV28 with TRBJ1-1; perhaps TRBD1 as D (6 bases). The CDR3 extends over 16 amino acids. Trimming shortened V by 1 base and J by 9 bases, and 21 bases separated the two germline ends. Germline loops: CDR1 MDHEN, CDR2 SYDVKM. DNA for the CDR3: TGTGCCAGCAGTTTATTCGCAGGGGCCGGCGCCGCGCAAGCTTTCTTT. Its translation is CASSLFAGAGAAQAFF.

The V call is TRBV28, the J call TRBJ1-1, with 7 bases matching TRBD1. Trimming cost V 5 bases and J 5 bases; bases outside gene matches: 14. The CDR3 has 16 amino acids. Per germline, CDR1 MDHEN and CDR2 SYDVKM. The CDR3 loop is CASSLRQGKAWTEAFF. CDR3 in DNA: TGTGCCAGCAGTCTACGACAGGGAAAAGCGTGGACTGAAGCTTTCTTT.

V and J are TRBV30 and TRBJ1-4; 7 positions match TRBD1. V was pared by 0 bases and J by 0 bases, with 13 bases of the junction left unmatched. The CDR3 is made up of 19 amino acids. The germline V gene has CDR1 GTSNPN and CDR2 SVGIG (reference sequence). The DNA of the CDR3 is TGTGCCTGGAGTGTACCCCCCGGGACAGAAACTGCAACTAATGAAAAACTGTTTTTT. Amino acids: CAWSVPPGTETATNEKLFF. The variable domain in full, completed from reference TRBV30 and TRBJ1-4, reads SQTIHQWPATLVQPVGSPLSLECTVEGTSNPNLYWYRQAAGRGLQLLFYSVGIGQISSEVPQNLSASRPQDRQFILSSKKLLLSDSGFYLCAWSVPPGTETATNEKLFFGSGTQLSVL.

The V and J genes are TRBV5-1 and TRBJ1-3; 9 bases match TRBD1. This CDR3 has 15 amino acids. The germline V gene encodes CDR1 SGHRS and CDR2 YFSETQ. Trimming removed 4 bases from V and 7 bases from J; junction bases left unmatched: 9. The CDR3 coding sequence is TGCGCCAGCAGCCCCTGGGACAGGGAGGGGAACACCATATATTTT. Protein product: CASSPWDREGNTIYF. The full variable domain, completed using reference TRBV5-1 and TRBJ1-3, is KAGVTQTPRYLIKTRGQQVTLSCSPISGHRSVSWYQQTPGQGLQFLFEYFSETQRNKGNFPGRFSGRQFSNSRSEMNVSTLELGDSALYLCASSPWDREGNTIYFGEGSWLTVV.

The rearrangement uses TRBV19 and TRBJ2-4, with a tentative D call TRBD1 (5 bases). Germline loops: CDR1 LNHDA, CDR2 SQIVND (reference sequence). The CDR3 sequence is 13 residues long. Trimming pared 2 bases from V and 7 bases from J, leaving 9 bases between. The CDR3 is CASSIQGLNIQYF. CDR3 bases: TGTGCCAGTAGTATACAGGGCCTGAACATTCAGTACTTC.

This clone was detected a few times. The chain uses TRBV21-1 and TRBJ1-1; the table's D call TRBD1 went unverified against the DNA. TRBV21-1 is labeled a pseudogene. The CDR3 loop spans 12 amino acids. The CDR3 reads CASGTGNTEAFF. CDR3 nucleotides: TGTGCCAGCGGGACAGGGAACACTGAAGCTTTCTTT.

This chain links TRBV7-2 with TRBJ2-7; 8 bases are a match to TRBD1. The junction had 7 bases not matched to a gene; V was cut back by 6 bases and J by 3 bases. Per the germline V gene, CDR1 is SGHTA and CDR2 is FQGNSA. There are 14 residues in the CDR3. The CDR3 spells CASRTGTGYYEQYF. In nucleotides, the CDR3 is TGTGCCAGCAGGACCGGGACAGGTTACTACGAGCAGTACTTC.

This sequence joins TRBV5-1 and TRBJ2-5; D is perhaps TRBD2 (5 bases). Trimming removed 6 bases from V and 5 bases from J, with 17 bases in between. The CDR3 extends over 14 amino acids. CDR1 and CDR2 from the germline V gene are SGHRS and YFSETQ. The CDR3 bases are TGCGCCAGCACCCTATCTGGCCTAGCCGAGACCCAGTACTTC. Translated: CASTLSGLAETQYF.

The V gene is TRBV2, the J gene TRBJ1-1, with D possibly being TRBD1 (6 bases). V lost 4 bases and J lost 0, with 9 bases in between. The CDR3 contains 14 residues. The germline V gene encodes CDR1 SNHLY and CDR2 FYNNEI. CDR3 nucleotide sequence: TGTGCCAGCAGTGGAACAGGGATGAACACTGAAGCTTTCTTT. This gives the protein CASSGTGMNTEAFF.

The chain is built from TRBV18 and TRBJ2-5, with TRBD2 matching over 8 bases. The CDR3 is 16 amino acids. Germline trimming cut 6 bases from V and 5 bases from J; bases unmatched to any gene: 14. Germline V gene data show CDR1 as KGHSH and CDR2 as LQKENI. The CDR3 nucleotides read TGTGCCAGCTCTCCCAGCCCTAGCGGGTACGGTGAGACCCAGTACTTC. Translation: CASSPSPSGYGETQYF.

There are a few counts of this clone. V is TRBV2 and J is TRBJ1-4, with D uncertain. V was trimmed by 4 bases and J by 7 bases, leaving 13 bases between them. The CDR3 loop spans 14 amino acids. Germline loops: CDR1 SNHLY, CDR2 FYNNEI. The CDR3 DNA reads as TGTGCCAGCAGTGGGGTCCTGCCGGGTGAAAAACTGTTTTTT. This gives the protein CASSGVLPGEKLFF.

V is TRBV7-2 and J is TRBJ1-5; a weak D match, TRBD1 (5 bases). CDR1 is SGHTA, CDR2 FQGNSA, per germline. This CDR3 is built from 18 residues. V dropped 1 base and J dropped 5 bases, with 21 bases sitting between them. The CDR3 DNA is TGTGCCAGCAGCTTAGGACGACGACGCAGGGAGGTCGATCAGCCCCAGCATTTT. Translated, it gives CASSLGRRRREVDQPQHF.

The V call is TRBV29-1, the J call TRBJ2-4, with D possibly matching TRBD2 (5 bases). Germline V lookup: CDR1 SQVTM, CDR2 ANQGSEA. Trimming took 2 bases from V and 10 from J, leaving 12 bases between them. The CDR3 has 12 residues. Written as DNA, the CDR3 is TGCAGCGTTGAATTGGCCGAGGGTATTCAGTACTTC. Translation gives CSVELAEGIQYF.

This chain connects TRBV5-1 to TRBJ2-7; D unclear. V dropped 1 base and J dropped 2 bases, with 22 bases sitting between them. This CDR3 has 18 residues. Germline V lookup: CDR1 SGHRS, CDR2 YFSETQ. CDR3: CASSLNGLPSFSTYEQYF. CDR3 coding DNA: TGCGCCAGCAGCTTGAATGGGCTCCCTTCATTTTCTACCTACGAGCAGTACTTC.

The CDR3 protein is CASTKGGGRPYEQYF. The CDR3 nucleotides read TGTGCCAGTACCAAGGGGGGCGGGAGACCCTACGAGCAGTACTTC. This sequence joins TRBV19 and TRBJ2-7, with D possibly being TRBD2 (7 bases). The germline gives CDR1 LNHDA, CDR2 SQIVND (reference sequence). V lost 7 bases to trimming and J lost 2 bases, with 18 bases between them. The CDR3 is 15 residues long. The full variable domain, completed using reference TRBV19 and TRBJ2-7, is DGGITQSPKYLFRKEGQNVTLSCEQNLNHDAMYWYRQDPGQGLRLIYYSQIVNDFQKGDIAEGYSVSREKKESFPLTVTSAQKNPTAFYLCASTKGGGRPYEQYFGPGTRLTVT.

Here the CDR3 DNA reads TGCGCCAGCAGCCGACAGCTGAACACTGAAGCTTTCTTT. Protein: CASSRQLNTEAFF. V is TRBV4-3 and J is TRBJ1-1, with TRBD1 as a possible D gene (5 bases). Trimming took off 4 bases at V and 0 bases at J, with 6 bases between the two ends. The CDR3 runs to 13 residues. Per the germline V gene, CDR1 is LGHNA and CDR2 is YSLEER.